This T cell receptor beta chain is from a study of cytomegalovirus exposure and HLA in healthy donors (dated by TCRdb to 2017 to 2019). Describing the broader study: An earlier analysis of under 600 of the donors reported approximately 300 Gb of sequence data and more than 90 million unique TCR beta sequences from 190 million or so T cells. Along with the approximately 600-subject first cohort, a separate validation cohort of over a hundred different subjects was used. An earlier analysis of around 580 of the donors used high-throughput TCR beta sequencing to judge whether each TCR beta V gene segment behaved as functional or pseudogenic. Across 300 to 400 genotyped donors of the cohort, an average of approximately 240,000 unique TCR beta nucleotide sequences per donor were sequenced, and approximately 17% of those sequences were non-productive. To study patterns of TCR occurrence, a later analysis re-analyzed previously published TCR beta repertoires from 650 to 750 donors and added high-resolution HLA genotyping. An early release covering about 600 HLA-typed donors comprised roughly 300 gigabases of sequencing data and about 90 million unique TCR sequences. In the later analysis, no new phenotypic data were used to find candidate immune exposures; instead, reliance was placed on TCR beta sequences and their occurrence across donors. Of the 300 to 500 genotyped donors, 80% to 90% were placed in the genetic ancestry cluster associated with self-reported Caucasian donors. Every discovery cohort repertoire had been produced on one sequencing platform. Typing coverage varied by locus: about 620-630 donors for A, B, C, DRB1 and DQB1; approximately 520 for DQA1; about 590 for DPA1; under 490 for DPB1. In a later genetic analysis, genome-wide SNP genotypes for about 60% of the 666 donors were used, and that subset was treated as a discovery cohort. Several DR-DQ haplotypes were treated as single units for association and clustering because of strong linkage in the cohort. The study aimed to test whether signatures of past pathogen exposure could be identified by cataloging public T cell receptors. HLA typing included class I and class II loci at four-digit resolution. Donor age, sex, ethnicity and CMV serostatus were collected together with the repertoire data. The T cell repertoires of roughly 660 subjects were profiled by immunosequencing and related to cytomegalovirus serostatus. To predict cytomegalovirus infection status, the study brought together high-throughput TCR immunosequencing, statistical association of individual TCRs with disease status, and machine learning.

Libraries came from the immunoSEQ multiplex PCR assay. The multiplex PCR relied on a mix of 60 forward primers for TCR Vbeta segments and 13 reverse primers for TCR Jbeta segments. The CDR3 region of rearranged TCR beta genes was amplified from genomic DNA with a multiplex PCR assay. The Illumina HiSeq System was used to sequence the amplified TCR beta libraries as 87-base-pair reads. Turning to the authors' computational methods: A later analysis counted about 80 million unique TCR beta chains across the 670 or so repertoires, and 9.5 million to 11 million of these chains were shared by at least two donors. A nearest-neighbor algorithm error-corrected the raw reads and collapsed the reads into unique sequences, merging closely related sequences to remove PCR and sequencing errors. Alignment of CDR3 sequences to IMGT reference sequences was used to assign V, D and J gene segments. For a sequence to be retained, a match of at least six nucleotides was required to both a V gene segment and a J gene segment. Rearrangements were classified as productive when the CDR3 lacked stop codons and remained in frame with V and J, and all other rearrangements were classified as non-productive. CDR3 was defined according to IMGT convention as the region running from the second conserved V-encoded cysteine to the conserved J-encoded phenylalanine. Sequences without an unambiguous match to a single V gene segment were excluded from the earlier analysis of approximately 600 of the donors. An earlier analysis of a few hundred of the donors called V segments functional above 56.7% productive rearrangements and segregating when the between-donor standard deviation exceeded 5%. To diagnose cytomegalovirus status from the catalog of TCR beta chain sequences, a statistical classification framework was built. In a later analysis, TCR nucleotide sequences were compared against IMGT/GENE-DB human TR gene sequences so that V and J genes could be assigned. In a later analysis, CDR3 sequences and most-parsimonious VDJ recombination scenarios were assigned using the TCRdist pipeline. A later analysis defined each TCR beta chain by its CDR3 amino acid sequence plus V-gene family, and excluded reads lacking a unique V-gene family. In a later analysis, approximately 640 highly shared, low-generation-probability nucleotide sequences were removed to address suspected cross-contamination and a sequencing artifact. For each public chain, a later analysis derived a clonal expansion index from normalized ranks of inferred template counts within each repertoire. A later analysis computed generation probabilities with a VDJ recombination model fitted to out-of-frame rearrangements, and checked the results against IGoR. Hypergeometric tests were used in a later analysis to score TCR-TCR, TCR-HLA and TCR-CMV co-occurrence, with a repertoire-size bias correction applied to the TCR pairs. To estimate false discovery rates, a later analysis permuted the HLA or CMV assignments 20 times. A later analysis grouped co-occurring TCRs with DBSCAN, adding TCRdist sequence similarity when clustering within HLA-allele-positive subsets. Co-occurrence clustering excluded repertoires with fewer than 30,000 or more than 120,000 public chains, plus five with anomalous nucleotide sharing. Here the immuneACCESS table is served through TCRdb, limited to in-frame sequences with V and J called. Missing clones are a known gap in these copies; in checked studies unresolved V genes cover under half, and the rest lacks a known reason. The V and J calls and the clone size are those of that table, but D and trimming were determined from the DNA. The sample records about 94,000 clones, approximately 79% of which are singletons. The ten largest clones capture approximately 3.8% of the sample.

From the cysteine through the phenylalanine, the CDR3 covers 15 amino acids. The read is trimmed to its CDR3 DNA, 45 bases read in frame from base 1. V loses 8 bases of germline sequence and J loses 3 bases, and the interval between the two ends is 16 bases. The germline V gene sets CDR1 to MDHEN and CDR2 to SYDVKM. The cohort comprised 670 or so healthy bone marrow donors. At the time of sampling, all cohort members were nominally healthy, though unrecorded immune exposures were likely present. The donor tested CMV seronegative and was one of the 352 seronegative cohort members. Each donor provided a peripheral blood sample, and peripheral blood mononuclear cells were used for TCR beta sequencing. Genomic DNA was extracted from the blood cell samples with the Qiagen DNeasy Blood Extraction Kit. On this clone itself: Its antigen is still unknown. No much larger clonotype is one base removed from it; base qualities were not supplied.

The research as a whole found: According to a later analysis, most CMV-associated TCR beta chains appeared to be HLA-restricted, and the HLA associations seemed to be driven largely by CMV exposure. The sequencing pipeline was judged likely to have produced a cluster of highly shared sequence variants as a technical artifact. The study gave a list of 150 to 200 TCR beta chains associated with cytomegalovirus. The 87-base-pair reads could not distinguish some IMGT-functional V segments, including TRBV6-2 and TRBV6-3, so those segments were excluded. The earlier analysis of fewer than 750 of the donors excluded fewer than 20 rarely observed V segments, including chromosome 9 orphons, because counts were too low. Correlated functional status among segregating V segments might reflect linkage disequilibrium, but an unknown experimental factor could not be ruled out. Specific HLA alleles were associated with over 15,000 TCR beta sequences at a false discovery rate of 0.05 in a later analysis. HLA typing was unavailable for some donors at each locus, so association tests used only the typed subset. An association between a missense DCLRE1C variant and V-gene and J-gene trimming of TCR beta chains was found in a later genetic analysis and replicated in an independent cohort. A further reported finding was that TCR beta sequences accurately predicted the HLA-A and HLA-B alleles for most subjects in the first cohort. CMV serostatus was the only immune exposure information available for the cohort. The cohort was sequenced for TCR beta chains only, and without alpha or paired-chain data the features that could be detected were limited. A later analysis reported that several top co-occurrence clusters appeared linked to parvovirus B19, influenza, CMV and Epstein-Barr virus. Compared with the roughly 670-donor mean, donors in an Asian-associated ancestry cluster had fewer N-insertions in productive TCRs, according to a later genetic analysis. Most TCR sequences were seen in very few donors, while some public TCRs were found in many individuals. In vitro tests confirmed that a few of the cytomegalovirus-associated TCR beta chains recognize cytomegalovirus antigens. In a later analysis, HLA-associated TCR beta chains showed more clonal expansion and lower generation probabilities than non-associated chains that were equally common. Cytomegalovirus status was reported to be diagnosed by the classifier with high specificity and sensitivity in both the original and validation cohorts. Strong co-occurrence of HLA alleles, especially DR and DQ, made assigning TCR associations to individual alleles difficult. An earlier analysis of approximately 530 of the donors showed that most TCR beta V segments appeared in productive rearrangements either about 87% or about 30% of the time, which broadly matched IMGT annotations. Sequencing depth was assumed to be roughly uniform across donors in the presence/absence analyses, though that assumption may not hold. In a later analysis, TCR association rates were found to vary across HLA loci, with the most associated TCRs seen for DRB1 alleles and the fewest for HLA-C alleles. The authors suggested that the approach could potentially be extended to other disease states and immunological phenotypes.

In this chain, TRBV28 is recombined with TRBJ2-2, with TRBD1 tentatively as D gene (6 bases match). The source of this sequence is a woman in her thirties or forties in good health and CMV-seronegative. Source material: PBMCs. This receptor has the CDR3 CASARGTLYTGELFF. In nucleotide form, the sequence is TGTGCCAGCGCACGAGGGACACTGTACACCGGGGAGCTGTTTTTT.